This T cell receptor (beta chain) was documented in a study of T cell changes during pregnancy in multiple sclerosis. TCRdb's copy holds only in-frame clones and misses some; the assay was immunoSEQ multiplex PCR. The repertoire has approximately 110,000 clones, approximately 90% of them found once; the top ten carry around 3.2%. Germline loops: CDR1 KGHSH, CDR2 LQKENI. The CDR3 contains 14 residues. Trimming pared 3 bases from V and 4 bases from J, leaving 12 bases between. The chain couples TRBV18 to TRBJ1-1, with D unresolved. The clonotype originates from a female donor with multiple sclerosis, enrolled in a pregnancy study. The specimen was peripheral blood, collected after pregnancy. This CDR3 reads CASSPHTEGTEAFF. CDR3 DNA: TGTGCCAGCTCACCCCACACAGAGGGCACTGAAGCTTTCTTT.